This T cell receptor (beta chain) was recorded in a study of CD8+ T cells in alopecia areata. At the level of the study: A regimen of oral tofacitinib, 5 to 10 mg twice daily, was given to treated patients. Study results and caveats: Against the mouse data, patients shared TCRs less clearly, possibly for HLA reasons.

Treatment indicated: oral pan-JAK inhibitor, 5-10 mg twice daily. cDNA reverse transcribed from extracted RNA served as the sequencing template. Profiled with immunoSEQ multiplex PCR; TCRdb holds only in-frame clones, not every one. Among just under 65,000 clones listed, roughly 50% were seen once. The CDR3 contains 12 residues. V was pared by 7 bases and J by 4 bases, with 7 bases between. CDR1 is MNHEY, CDR2 SMNVEV, per germline (reference sequence). Concerning this clone itself: Its matching antigen is unknown.

The source of this sequence is a human donor with alopecia areata. The J gene is TRBJ2-2, the V gene TRBV27; D uncertain. This sample comprised CD8+ T cells sorted from blood, obtained around week 36, from a patient treated with tofacitinib. In DNA form, the CDR3 reads TGTGCCAGCATTACCCGCACCGGGGAGCTGTTTTTT. It specifies CASITRTGELFF.